The 2 T cell receptor beta chains reported below all come from one sample, sequenced in a study of cytomegalovirus exposure and HLA in healthy donors. The PCR employed 60 Vbeta primers together with 13 Jbeta primers. Measured with immunoSEQ multiplex PCR; TCRdb has only the in-frame clones, and not every one. The sample lists about 150,000 clones, about 80% occurring once. Sequencing was performed on PBMCs. These receptors all stem from a man under 40 in good health and CMV-seropositive.

This chain joins TRBV19 and TRBJ2-5; 8 positions match TRBD2. In germline, CDR1 is LNHDA, CDR2 SQIVND (reference sequence). V lost 3 bases, J lost 2 bases, and 5 bases stayed unmatched. The CDR3 is made up of 15 amino acids. The CDR3 sequence: CASSITTSGQETQYF. CDR3 coding DNA: TGTGCCAGTAGTATCACCACTAGCGGACAAGAGACCCAGTACTTC.

The chain uses TRBV19 and TRBJ1-1; D gene unclear. The CDR3 sequence is 14 residues long. Germline CDR1 reads LNHDA; CDR2 reads SQIVND (reference sequence). V lost 5 bases and J lost 0, with 10 bases in between. In nucleotides, the CDR3 is TGTGCCAGTAGTCTCCTCAGTCTGAACACTGAAGCTTTCTTT. It yields the protein CASSLLSLNTEAFF.